This TCR beta chain is drawn from a study of T cells in localized non-small cell lung cancer (dated by TCRdb to about 2020). The study in broad terms: Comparing tumors with uninvolved tumor-adjacent lungs, the study looked at the T cell repertoires of hundreds of patients with early-stage NSCLC. Of the NSCLC patients, around 130 were male and about a hundred were female, and the mean age was roughly 61 years. The cohort comprised roughly 240 treatment-naïve NSCLC patients with resected, localized lung tumors. On the study overall, not on this receptor specifically: Uninvolved tumor-adjacent lung showed the highest T cell clonality, higher than tumor, which suggests more focused antigenic responses in the adjacent lung. Because multi-region tumor sequencing was not performed, intratumor heterogeneity could not be ruled out. Higher T cell density in blood was associated with longer overall survival, whereas higher clonality in adjacent lung was associated with shorter survival. A median of 57 of the top 100 tumor clones turned up in the paired uninvolved adjacent lung, and under 30 of those clones also ranked among the top 100 of that same adjacent lung. Because the study design was exploratory, TCR variables were selected using unadjusted p-values without false-discovery rate correction.

Worth noting for this clone: It has no known antigen specificity. The input lacks base qualities; no much larger clone sits a single base away.

Per the germline V gene, SGHTA is the CDR1 and FQGNSA is the CDR2. Measured from the cysteine to the phenylalanine, the CDR3 is 13 residues long. The DNA shown is the 39-base CDR3, in frame from base 1. V is cut by 3 bases and J by 5 bases, and the space between the germline ends is 10 bases. TCR beta CDR3 regions were sequenced from DNA using the immunoSEQ Assay. The original methods were these. T cell density was computed as TCR beta template counts normalized to usable DNA estimated by amplifying housekeeping genes. Richness was estimated using the preseqR package, with extrapolation to 400,000 templates for PBMC samples and to 120,000 templates for tissue samples. Clonality was defined by subtracting Pielou's evenness from one. Tissue-enriched TCRs were identified by differential abundance testing using productive amino-acid clonotypes, minimum total count 5 and alpha 0.1. The Jaccard Index and the Morisita Overlap Index were used to measure repertoire overlap between compartments. TCR beta CDR3s were clustered by GLIPH together with public tetramer-defined viral CDR3s, and at least three viral sequences plus V-gene enrichment were required for viral motifs. The source is immuneACCESS, and TCRdb retained only in-frame sequences with V and J called. Part of the clones is not carried over; for the studies checked, unresolved V genes explain less than half of this, and the remainder is unexplained. V and J calls and clone size are given by that table; D and trimming were obtained from the DNA. For this sample the table gives tens of thousands of clones, of which about 86% were detected only once. About 6.6% of the sample comes from the top ten.

At diagnosis, peripheral blood, uninvolved tumor-adjacent lung and tumor were collected and were preserved as a mix of fresh-frozen and FFPE material. For TCR repertoire profiling, blood samples were analyzed in the form of peripheral blood mononuclear cells. The V and J segments used are TRBV7-2 and TRBJ1-2; the D gene is not confidently resolved. The TCR sequence derives from a woman aged 18 to 55 with stage III lung adenocarcinoma. Sequencing was performed on peripheral blood, taken before any cancer treatment. The CDR3 region reads CASSLGIEYGYTF. The nucleotide sequence reads TGTGCCAGCAGCTTGGGGATCGAGTATGGCTACACCTTC.